The clone carrying this TCR beta chain turned up a few times. Its antigen is not known. Trimming left V 7 bases short and J 5 bases short, with 10 bases between. The CDR3 sequence is 12 residues long. Germline lookup yields CDR1 ENHRY and CDR2 SYGVKD. Amplification used 60 Vbeta primers and 13 Jbeta primers. Generated by immunoSEQ multiplex PCR, the TCRdb table keeps only in-frame clones and is missing some. Found here are about 170,000 clones, about 59% of them singletons; the top ten hold over 2.5%. The data derive from a study of cytomegalovirus exposure and HLA in healthy donors. Points from the study as a whole: Most of the CMV-associated TCR beta chains (in a later analysis) appeared to be HLA-restricted. Reported results showed that the classifier diagnosed cytomegalovirus status with high specificity and sensitivity. Segments of the TCR beta V type were, in most cases, productive about 90% or about 30% of the time in an earlier analysis. Near-uniform donor sequencing depth was presumed by presence/absence analyses.

This TCR derives from a man between 40 and 49 years old in good health and CMV-seronegative. J is TRBJ2-3 and V is TRBV10-3; the D gene is possibly TRBD2 (5 bases). The sequenced sample was PBMCs. CDR3 sequence (DNA): TGTGCCATCAAGGACTCGGAAGATACGCAGTATTTT. This gives the protein CAIKDSEDTQYF.